This entry concerns a single T cell receptor (beta chain). Its antigen is still unknown. It has no much larger one-base neighbor in the sample; base qualities were not kept. The sample originates from a study of T cell changes during pregnancy in multiple sclerosis (dated by TCRdb to the late 2010s). Describing the broader study: In women with multiple sclerosis, the researchers looked at how the T cell repertoire shifted as pregnancy progressed.

Library preparation employed the immunoSEQ multiplex PCR assay. In its TCRdb copy, this immuneACCESS table keeps in-frame sequences only and misses some clones. Where compared with another copy, unresolved V genes explain less than half of these, and the others have no known cause. The sample profile shows about 39,000 clones; about 91% of them were found once. The ten largest clones take up approximately 2% of the sample. Trimming accounts for 0 bases at V and 2 bases at J, while the number of junction bases matched to no gene is 8. Taken from cysteine to phenylalanine, the CDR3 has 17 residues. Left in the record is the CDR3 DNA by itself, 51 bases read in frame from the first base. The germline V gene (reference sequence) supplies CDR1 LNHDA and CDR2 SQIVND.

This clonotype originated in a female donor in good health, enrolled as a control in a pregnancy study. Material: CD4+ T cells from peripheral blood mononuclear cells, obtained after pregnancy. The rearrangement joined TRBV19 to TRBJ2-3; TRBD2 aligns with 7 central bases. The DNA sequence is given as TGTGCCAGTAGTATAGATCTGGTGCGGGGGACCACAGATACGCAGTATTTT. Its product reads: CASSIDLVRGTTDTQYF.